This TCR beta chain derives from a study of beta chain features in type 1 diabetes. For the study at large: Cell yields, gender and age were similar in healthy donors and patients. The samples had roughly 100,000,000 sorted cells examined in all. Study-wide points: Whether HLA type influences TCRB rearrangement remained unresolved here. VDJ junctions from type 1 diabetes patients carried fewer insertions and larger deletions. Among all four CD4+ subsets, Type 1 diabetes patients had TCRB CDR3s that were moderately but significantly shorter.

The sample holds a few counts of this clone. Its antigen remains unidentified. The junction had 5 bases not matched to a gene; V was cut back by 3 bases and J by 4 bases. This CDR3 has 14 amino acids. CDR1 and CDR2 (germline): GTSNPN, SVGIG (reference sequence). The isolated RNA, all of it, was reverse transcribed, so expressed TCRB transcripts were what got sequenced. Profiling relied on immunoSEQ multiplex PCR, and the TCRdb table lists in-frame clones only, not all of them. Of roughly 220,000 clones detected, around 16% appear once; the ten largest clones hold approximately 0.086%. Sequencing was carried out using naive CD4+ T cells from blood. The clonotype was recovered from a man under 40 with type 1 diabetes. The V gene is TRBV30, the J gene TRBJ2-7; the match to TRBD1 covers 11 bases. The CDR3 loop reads CAWRRTGGAYEQYF. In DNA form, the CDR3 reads TGTGCCTGGAGGCGGACAGGGGGCGCGTACGAGCAGTACTTC.